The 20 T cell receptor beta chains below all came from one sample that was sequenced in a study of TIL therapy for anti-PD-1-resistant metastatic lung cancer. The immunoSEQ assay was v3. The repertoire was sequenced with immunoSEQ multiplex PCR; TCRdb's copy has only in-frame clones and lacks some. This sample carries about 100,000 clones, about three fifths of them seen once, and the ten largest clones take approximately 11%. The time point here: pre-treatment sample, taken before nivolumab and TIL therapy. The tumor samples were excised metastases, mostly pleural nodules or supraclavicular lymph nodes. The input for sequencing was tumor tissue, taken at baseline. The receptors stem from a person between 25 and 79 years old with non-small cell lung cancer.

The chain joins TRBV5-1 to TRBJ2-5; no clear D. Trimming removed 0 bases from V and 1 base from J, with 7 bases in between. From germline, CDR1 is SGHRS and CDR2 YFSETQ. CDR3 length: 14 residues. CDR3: CASSLGHLQETQYF. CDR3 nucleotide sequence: TGCGCCAGCAGCTTGGGACACCTCCAAGAGACCCAGTACTTC.

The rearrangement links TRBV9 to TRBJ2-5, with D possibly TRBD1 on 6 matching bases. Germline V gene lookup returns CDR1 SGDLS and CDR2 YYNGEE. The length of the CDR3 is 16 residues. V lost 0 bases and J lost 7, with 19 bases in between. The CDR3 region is CASSVGTDQEERTQYF. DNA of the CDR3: TGTGCCAGCAGCGTAGGGACAGACCAAGAAGAGAGGACCCAGTACTTC.

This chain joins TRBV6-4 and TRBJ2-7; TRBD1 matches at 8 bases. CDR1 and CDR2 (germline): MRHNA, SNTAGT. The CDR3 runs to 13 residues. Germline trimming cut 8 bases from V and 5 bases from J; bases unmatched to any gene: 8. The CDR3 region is CASQGQGGNEQYF. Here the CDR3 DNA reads TGTGCCAGCCAAGGACAGGGAGGTAACGAGCAGTACTTC.

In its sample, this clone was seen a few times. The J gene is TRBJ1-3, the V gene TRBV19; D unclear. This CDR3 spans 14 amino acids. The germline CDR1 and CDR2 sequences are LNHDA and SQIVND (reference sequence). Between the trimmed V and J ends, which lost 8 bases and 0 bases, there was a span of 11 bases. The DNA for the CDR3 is TGTGCCAGTCAGTACTCAGGCTCTGGAAACACCATATATTTT. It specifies CASQYSGSGNTIYF.

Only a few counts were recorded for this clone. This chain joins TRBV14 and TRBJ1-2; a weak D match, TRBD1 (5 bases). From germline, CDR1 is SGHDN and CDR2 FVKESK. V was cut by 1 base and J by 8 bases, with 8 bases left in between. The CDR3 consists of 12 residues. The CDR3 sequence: CASSQAGIGYTF. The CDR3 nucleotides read TGTGCCAGCAGCCAAGCAGGGATCGGCTACACCTTC.

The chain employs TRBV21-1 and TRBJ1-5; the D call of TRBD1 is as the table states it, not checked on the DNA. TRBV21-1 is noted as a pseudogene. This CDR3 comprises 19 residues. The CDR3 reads CASSKMGDREIYSNQPQHF. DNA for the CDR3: TGTGCCAGCAGCAAAATGGGCGACAGGGAGATATATAGCAATCAGCCCCAGCATTTT.

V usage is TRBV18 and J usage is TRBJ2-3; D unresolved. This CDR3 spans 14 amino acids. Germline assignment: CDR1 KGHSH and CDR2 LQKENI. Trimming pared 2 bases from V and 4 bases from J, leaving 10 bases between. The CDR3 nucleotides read TGTGCCAGCTCACCAAAAGGAGTTTCAGATACGCAGTATTTT. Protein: CASSPKGVSDTQYF.

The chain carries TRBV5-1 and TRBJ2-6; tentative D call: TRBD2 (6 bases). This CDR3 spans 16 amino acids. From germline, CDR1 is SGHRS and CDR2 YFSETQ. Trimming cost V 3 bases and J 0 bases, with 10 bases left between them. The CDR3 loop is CASSSGLFSGANVLTF. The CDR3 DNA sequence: TGCGCCAGCAGCTCGGGACTCTTCTCTGGGGCCAACGTCCTGACTTTC. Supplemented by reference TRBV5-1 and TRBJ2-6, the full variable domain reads KAGVTQTPRYLIKTRGQQVTLSCSPISGHRSVSWYQQTPGQGLQFLFEYFSETQRNKGNFPGRFSGRQFSNSRSEMNVSTLELGDSALYLCASSSGLFSGANVLTFGAGSRLTVL.

CDR3: CASSPLAGEPSTEAFF. The CDR3 DNA reads as TGTGCCAGCTCACCATTGGCAGGGGAGCCGAGTACTGAAGCTTTCTTT. The chain is built from TRBV18 and TRBJ1-1; D perhaps matches TRBD1 (6 bases). Germline loops: CDR1 KGHSH, CDR2 LQKENI. The CDR3 loop spans 16 amino acids. The V gene lost 2 bases and the J gene lost 5 bases, with 18 bases spanning the gap.

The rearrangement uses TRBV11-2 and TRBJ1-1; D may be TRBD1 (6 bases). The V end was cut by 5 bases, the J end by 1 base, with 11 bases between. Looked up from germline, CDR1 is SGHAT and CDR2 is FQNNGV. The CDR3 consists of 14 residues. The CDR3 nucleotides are TGTGCCAGCAGCCTCCAGGGGCCGAACACTGAAGCTTTCTTT. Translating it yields CASSLQGPNTEAFF.

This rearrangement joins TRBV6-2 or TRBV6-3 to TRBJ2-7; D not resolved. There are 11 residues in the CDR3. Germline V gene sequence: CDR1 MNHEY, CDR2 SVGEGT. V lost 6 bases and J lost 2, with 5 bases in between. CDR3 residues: CASSQTYEQYF. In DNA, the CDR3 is TGTGCCAGCAGCCAAACCTACGAGCAGTACTTC.

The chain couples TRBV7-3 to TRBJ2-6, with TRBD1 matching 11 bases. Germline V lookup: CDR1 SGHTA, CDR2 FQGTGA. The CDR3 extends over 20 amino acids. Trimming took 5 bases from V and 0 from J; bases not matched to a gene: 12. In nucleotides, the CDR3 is TGTGCCAGCAGCCCTTTCGGGACAGGGGGGTCAAGCTCTGGGGCCAACGTCCTGACTTTC. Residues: CASSPFGTGGSSSGANVLTF.

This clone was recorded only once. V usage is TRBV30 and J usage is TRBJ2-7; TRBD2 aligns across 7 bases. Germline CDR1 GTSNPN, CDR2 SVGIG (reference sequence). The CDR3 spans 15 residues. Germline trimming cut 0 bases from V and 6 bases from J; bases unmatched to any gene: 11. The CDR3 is CAWSVLWRELGEQYF. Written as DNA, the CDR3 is TGTGCCTGGAGTGTACTGTGGCGGGAGTTAGGCGAGCAGTACTTC.

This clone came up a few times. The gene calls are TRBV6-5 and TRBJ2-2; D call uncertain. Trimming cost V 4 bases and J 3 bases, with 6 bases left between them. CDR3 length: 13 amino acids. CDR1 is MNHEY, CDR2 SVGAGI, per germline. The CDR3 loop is CASSWAYTGELFF. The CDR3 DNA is TGTGCCAGCAGTTGGGCCTACACCGGGGAGCTGTTTTTT.

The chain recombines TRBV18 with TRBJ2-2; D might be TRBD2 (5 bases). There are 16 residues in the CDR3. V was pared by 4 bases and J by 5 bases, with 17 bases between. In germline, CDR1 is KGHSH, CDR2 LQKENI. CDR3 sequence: CASSLRTQFLTGELFF. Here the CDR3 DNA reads TGTGCCAGCTCACTAAGGACTCAGTTCTTGACCGGGGAGCTGTTTTTT.

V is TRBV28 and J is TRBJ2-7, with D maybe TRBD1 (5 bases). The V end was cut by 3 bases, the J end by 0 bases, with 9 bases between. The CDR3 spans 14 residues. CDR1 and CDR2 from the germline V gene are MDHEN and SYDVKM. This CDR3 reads CASSFAGNSYEQYF. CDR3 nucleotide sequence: TGTGCCAGCAGTTTCGCAGGGAACTCCTACGAGCAGTACTTC.

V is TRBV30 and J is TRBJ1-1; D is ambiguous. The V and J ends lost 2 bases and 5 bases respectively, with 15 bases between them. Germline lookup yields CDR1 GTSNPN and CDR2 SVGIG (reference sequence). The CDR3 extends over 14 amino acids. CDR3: CAWSSPTKATEAFF. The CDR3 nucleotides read TGTGCCTGGAGTTCCCCGACCAAGGCGACTGAAGCTTTCTTT.

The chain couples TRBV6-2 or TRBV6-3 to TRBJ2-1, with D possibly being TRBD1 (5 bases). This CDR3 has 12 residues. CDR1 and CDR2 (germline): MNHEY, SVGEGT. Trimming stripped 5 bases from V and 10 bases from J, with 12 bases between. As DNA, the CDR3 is TGTGCCAGCAGTCCCCGCAGGGAAGAGCAGTTCTTC. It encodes CASSPRREEQFF.

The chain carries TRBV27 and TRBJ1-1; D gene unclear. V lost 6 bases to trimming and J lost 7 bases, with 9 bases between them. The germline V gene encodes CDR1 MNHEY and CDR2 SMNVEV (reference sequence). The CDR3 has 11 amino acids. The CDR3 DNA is TGTGCCAGCAGGAGCCCTTATGAAGCTTTCTTT. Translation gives CASRSPYEAFF.

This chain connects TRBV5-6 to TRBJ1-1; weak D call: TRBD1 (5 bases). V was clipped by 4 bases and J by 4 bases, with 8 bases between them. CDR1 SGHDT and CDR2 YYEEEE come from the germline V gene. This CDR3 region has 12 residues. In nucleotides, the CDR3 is TGTGCCAGCAGCCTCGGGACCACTGAAGCTTTCTTT. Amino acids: CASSLGTTEAFF.